This section outlines one TCR beta chain sequence together with its context. Its antigen is undetermined. Specified treatment: roughly 20 received Ad26.COV2.S at low or high dose, single or two shots; roughly five received placebo; per-sample allocation not given. Samples were taken on day 63 after the first vaccine or placebo injection. The sample originates from a study of Ad26.COV2.S vaccination and SARS-CoV-2 variants. General study results and limits: Recipients of vaccine and of placebo showed similar breadth of their non-spike TCR repertoires.

The germline CDR1 and CDR2 sequences are MNHEY and SMNVEV (reference sequence). The CDR3 covers 13 residues. Trimming shortened V by 3 bases and J by 7 bases, and 10 bases separated the two germline ends. Profiled with immunoSEQ multiplex PCR; TCRdb holds only in-frame clones, not every one. This repertoire shows more than 300,000 clones, less than 90% found once; its top ten account for roughly a tenth. The TCR originated in a person aged 18-60 years who received the Ad26.COV2.S COVID-19 vaccine or a placebo. The chain recombines TRBV27 with TRBJ1-5, with a possible D match to TRBD1 (5 bases). This specimen consisted of peripheral blood, obtained in a trial of Ad26.COV2.S vaccine versus placebo. CDR3 sequence: CASSFGGVQPQHF. The CDR3 DNA sequence: TGTGCCAGCAGTTTTGGGGGGGTACAGCCCCAGCATTTT.